Listed below are T cell receptor beta chains from one sample, sequenced in a study of shared clonotypes between healthy human individuals. The protocol was immunoSEQ multiplex PCR, while the TCRdb copy is restricted to in-frame clones and leaves out a portion. Found here are about 510,000 clones, less than 85% of them singletons; the top ten hold 13%. Sequencing was done on a sample of PBMCs. These receptor sequences come from a woman between 40 and 55 years old in good health. Some clones in this sample may be carry-over from other donors' samples. CDR3s include the opening cysteine and the closing phenylalanine or tryptophan.

CDR3	J	V	length
CASSPLGGRGTDTQYF	TRBJ2-3	TRBV4-2	16
CASSLRSGTYNEQFF	TRBJ2-1	TRBV7-3	15
CASRGTSGRDEQFF	TRBJ2-1	TRBV10-2	14
CSVGDRGDRYTF	TRBJ1-2	TRBV29-1	12
CASSIIDSYEQYF	TRBJ2-7	TRBV19	13
CASSLEEYNEQFF	TRBJ2-1	TRBV7-2	13
CASRGLAGNEQFF	TRBJ2-1	TRBV6-5	13
CASSMARDTEAFF	TRBJ1-1	TRBV19	13
CASSLDSYGNEKLFF	TRBJ1-4	TRBV7-9	15
CASSLQGGQGFNEQYF	TRBJ2-7	TRBV7-2	16
CASSPGQGWLNTEAFF	TRBJ1-1	TRBV5-1	16
CASSDIPGTGGTGELFF	TRBJ2-2	TRBV7-3	17
CASSTPFTATNEKLFF	TRBJ1-4	TRBV19	16
CAISELQGHYGYTF	TRBJ1-2	TRBV10-3	14
CASSFSGASGMEDTQYF	TRBJ2-3	TRBV28	17
CASSQVEGSANEQFF	TRBJ2-1	TRBV4-2	15
CASSHRDRGSYEQYF	TRBJ2-7	TRBV5-4	15
CAISDSRGQFF	TRBJ2-1	TRBV10-3	11
CASSLLRESPLHF	TRBJ1-6	TRBV11-2	13
CASRRTGEGTGELFF	TRBJ2-2	TRBV25-1	15
CASSLAYSDPERELFF	TRBJ2-2	TRBV11-2	16
CASSPFGLAGGTDTQYF	TRBJ2-3	TRBV7-3	17
CAISESRQIGNQPQHF	TRBJ1-5	TRBV10-3	16
CASSLGRIMNTEAFF	TRBJ1-1	TRBV11-2	15
CASSLLGPTTPNEQFF	TRBJ2-1	TRBV5-1	16
CASSPANTGEQYF	TRBJ2-7	TRBV18	13
CASSLSLGKGTDTQYF	TRBJ2-3	TRBV28	16
CASSRGQGIQRRQYF	TRBJ2-7	TRBV27	15
CASSDDRGPYNEQFF	TRBJ2-1	TRBV2	15
CASRPIGSGGETQYF	TRBJ2-5	TRBV27	15
CASSPDSGGNTIYF	TRBJ1-3	TRBV11-2	14
CASSLYTGGIEGEKLFF	TRBJ1-4	TRBV5-6	17
CASSVSGITYNEQFF	TRBJ2-1	TRBV7-9	15
CASSFFTYQETQYF	TRBJ2-5	TRBV7-5	14
CASSYPALYRNTGELFF	TRBJ2-2	TRBV7-8	17
CASSLEASRLNEQFF	TRBJ2-1	TRBV5-1	15
CASSLSSDLVVDTQYF	TRBJ2-3	TRBV27	16
CATSRDRERGGYTF	TRBJ1-2	TRBV15	14
CASSGDRGWAFEQFF	TRBJ2-1	TRBV6-1	15
CAWSGGGTEAFF	TRBJ1-1	TRBV30	12
CASSFSGSRHEQYF	TRBJ2-7	TRBV27	14
CATRSGGDTGELFF	TRBJ2-2	TRBV10-3	14
CASSLGDRGLETQYF	TRBJ2-5	TRBV5-8	15
CASSSVTGVRSYEQYF	TRBJ2-7	TRBV5-1	16
CASSSPRLADSYEQYF	TRBJ2-7	TRBV28	16
CASSAARTGGRSNQPQHF	TRBJ1-5	TRBV19	18
CASSGDRGGLAKNIQYF	TRBJ2-4	TRBV4-1	17